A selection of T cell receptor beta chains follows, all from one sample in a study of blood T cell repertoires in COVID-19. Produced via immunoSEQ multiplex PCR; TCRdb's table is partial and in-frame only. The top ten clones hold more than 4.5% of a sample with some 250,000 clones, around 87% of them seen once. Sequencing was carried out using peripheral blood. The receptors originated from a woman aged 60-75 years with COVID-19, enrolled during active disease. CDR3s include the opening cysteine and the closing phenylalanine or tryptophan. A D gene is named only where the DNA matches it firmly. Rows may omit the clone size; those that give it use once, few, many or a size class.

CDR3: CATSRDVKGGTYEQYF; DNA: TGTGCCACCAGCAGAGATGTGAAGGGGGGGACCTACGAGCAGTACTTC; J: TRBJ2-7; size: .; V: TRBV15; D: .
CDR3: CASSPRQGGGRNTEAFF; DNA: TGTGCCAGCAGTCCACGACAGGGTGGAGGGCGGAACACTGAAGCTTTCTTT; J: TRBJ1-1; size: .; V: TRBV6-6; D: TRBD1
CDR3: CASSLVFVTGLDQPQHF; DNA: TGTGCCAGCAGTTTAGTTTTCGTTACGGGGTTAGATCAGCCCCAGCATTTT; J: TRBJ1-5; size: .; V: TRBV28; D: .
CDR3: CASSYSAGNQPQHF; DNA: TGTGCCAGCAGTTACAGTGCGGGTAATCAGCCCCAGCATTTT; J: TRBJ1-5; size: .; V: TRBV6-5; D: .
CDR3: CATSDRGLAGPGVSDTQYF; DNA: TGTGCCACCAGTGACCGGGGACTAGCGGGGCCCGGCGTTTCGGATACGCAGTATTTT; J: TRBJ2-3; size: .; V: TRBV24-1; D: TRBD2
CDR3: CASSESPTGTKETQYF; DNA: TGCGCCAGCAGTGAGTCGCCTACAGGGACCAAAGAGACCCAGTACTTC; J: TRBJ2-5; size: .; V: TRBV10-1; D: .
CDR3: CAWNRGRRLNTEAFF; DNA: TGTGCCTGGAATCGGGGGAGGCGGCTGAACACTGAAGCTTTCTTT; J: TRBJ1-1; size: .; V: TRBV30; D: .
CDR3: CASSPEFSTDTQYF; DNA: TGTGCCAGCAGTCCGGAGTTTAGCACAGATACGCAGTATTTT; J: TRBJ2-3; size: .; V: TRBV6-4; D: .
CDR3: CTSSKGLAGGQPYNEQFF; DNA: TGCACCAGCAGCAAAGGACTAGCGGGAGGGCAGCCTTACAATGAGCAGTTCTTC; J: TRBJ2-1; size: .; V: TRBV1; D: .
CDR3: CASGRVAENTGELFF; DNA: TGTGCCAGCGGGAGGGTAGCGGAGAACACCGGGGAGCTGTTTTTT; J: TRBJ2-2; size: .; V: TRBV2; D: TRBD2
CDR3: CASSLMGGNQETQYF; DNA: TGTGCCAGCAGCTTGATGGGCGGGAACCAAGAGACCCAGTACTTC; J: TRBJ2-5; size: few; V: TRBV11-3; D: .
CDR3: CATSRPRHLNTEAFF; DNA: TGTGCCACCAGCAGGCCTCGACATCTGAACACTGAAGCTTTCTTT; J: TRBJ1-1; size: .; V: TRBV15; D: .
CDR3: CASSRGTPNTEAFF; DNA: TGTGCCAGCAGCCGAGGCACGCCGAACACTGAAGCTTTCTTT; J: TRBJ1-1; size: .; V: TRBV6-2/TRBV6-3; D: .
CDR3: CASSQTTGNTGELFF; DNA: TGCGCCAGCAGCCAAACGACAGGGAACACCGGGGAGCTGTTTTTT; J: TRBJ2-2; size: .; V: TRBV4-3; D: .
CDR3: CASSLQGANTEAFF; DNA: TGTGCCAGCAGCTTACAGGGGGCGAACACTGAAGCTTTCTTT; J: TRBJ1-1; size: .; V: TRBV7-2; D: TRBD1
CDR3: CASSPNFLIQGDSSYNEQFF; DNA: TGTGCCAGCAGCCCCAACTTCCTTATACAGGGGGATAGCTCCTACAATGAGCAGTTCTTC; J: TRBJ2-1; size: .; V: TRBV7-3; D: TRBD1
CDR3: CASSLPGGGRANEKLFF; DNA: TGTGCCAGCAGCCTCCCCGGTGGGGGGAGGGCTAATGAAAAACTGTTTTTT; J: TRBJ1-4; size: .; V: TRBV7-2; D: .
CDR3: CASNPGTGGVRGSPLHF; DNA: TGTGCCAGCAACCCAGGGACAGGGGGCGTTCGAGGTTCACCCCTCCACTTT; J: TRBJ1-6; size: .; V: TRBV28; D: TRBD1
CDR3: CASSLGVDQRGPGNTIYF; DNA: TGCGCCAGCAGCTTGGGAGTGGACCAAAGGGGGCCTGGAAACACCATATATTTT; J: TRBJ1-3; size: .; V: TRBV5-1; D: TRBD1
CDR3: CASSPAGTGAYEQYF; DNA: TGTGCCAGCAGCCCCGCCGGGACAGGGGCCTACGAGCAGTACTTC; J: TRBJ2-7; size: .; V: TRBV9; D: TRBD1
CDR3: CASSPFGNEQFF; DNA: TGTGCCAGCAGTCCCTTCGGGAATGAGCAGTTCTTC; J: TRBJ2-1; size: few; V: TRBV12-3/TRBV12-4; D: .
CDR3: CAWSGLQGVGEKLFF; DNA: TGTGCCTGGAGTGGCCTACAGGGGGTTGGGGAAAAACTGTTTTTT; J: TRBJ1-4; size: few; V: TRBV30; D: TRBD1
CDR3: CASSRGVYYTDTQYF; DNA: TGTGCCAGCAGCCGGGGAGTCTACTACACAGATACGCAGTATTTT; J: TRBJ2-3; size: .; V: TRBV11-3; D: .
CDR3: CAWSADRGAYEQYF; DNA: TGTGCCTGGAGCGCCGACAGGGGCGCCTACGAGCAGTACTTC; J: TRBJ2-7; size: once; V: TRBV30; D: TRBD1
CDR3: CASSPLDRGSYNEQFF; DNA: TGTGCCAGCAGTCCCCTCGACAGGGGTTCCTACAATGAGCAGTTCTTC; J: TRBJ2-1; size: .; V: TRBV28; D: TRBD1
CDR3: CASSALAGGGNEQFF; DNA: TGTGCCAGCAGTGCCCTAGCGGGAGGAGGCAATGAGCAGTTCTTC; J: TRBJ2-1; size: .; V: TRBV6-4; D: TRBD2
CDR3: CASSLWYSANEKLFF; DNA: TGTGCCAGCAGCTTGTGGTATAGCGCGAATGAAAAACTGTTTTTT; J: TRBJ1-4; size: .; V: TRBV5-6; D: .
CDR3: CASSLATRQPNTEAFF; DNA: TGCGCCAGCAGTTTGGCAACGAGACAGCCGAACACTGAAGCTTTCTTT; J: TRBJ1-1; size: .; V: TRBV5-1; D: .
CDR3: CASRGSGQETQYF; DNA: TGTGCCAGCCGCGGTAGCGGCCAAGAGACCCAGTACTTC; J: TRBJ2-5; size: .; V: TRBV27; D: .
CDR3: CASTLPGVGTNTEAFF; DNA: TGTGCCAGCACCCTACCGGGGGTCGGAACGAACACTGAAGCTTTCTTT; J: TRBJ1-1; size: .; V: TRBV5-4; D: .
CDR3: CASSLRQGANMNTEAFF; DNA: TGTGCCAGCAGCCTTCGACAGGGGGCGAACATGAACACTGAAGCTTTCTTT; J: TRBJ1-1; size: .; V: TRBV27; D: TRBD1
CDR3: CATSRDPGGELFF; DNA: TGTGCCACCAGCAGAGATCCCGGCGGGGAGCTGTTTTTT; J: TRBJ2-2; size: .; V: TRBV15; D: .
CDR3: CASSLVSLNTEAFF; DNA: TGTGCCAGCAGCTTAGTCTCCCTGAACACTGAAGCTTTCTTT; J: TRBJ1-1; size: .; V: TRBV7-9; D: .